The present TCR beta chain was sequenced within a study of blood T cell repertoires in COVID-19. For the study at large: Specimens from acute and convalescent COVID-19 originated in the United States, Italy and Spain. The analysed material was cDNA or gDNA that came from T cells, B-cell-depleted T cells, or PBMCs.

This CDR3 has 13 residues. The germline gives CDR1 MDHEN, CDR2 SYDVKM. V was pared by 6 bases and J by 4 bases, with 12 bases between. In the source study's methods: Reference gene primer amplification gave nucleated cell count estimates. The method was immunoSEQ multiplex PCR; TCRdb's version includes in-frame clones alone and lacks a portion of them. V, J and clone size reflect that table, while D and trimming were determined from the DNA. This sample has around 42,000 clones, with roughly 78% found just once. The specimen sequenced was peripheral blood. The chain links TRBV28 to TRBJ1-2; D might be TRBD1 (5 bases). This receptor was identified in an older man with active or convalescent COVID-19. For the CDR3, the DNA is TGTGCCAGCAGGTATGACAGCACCTATGGCTACACCTTC. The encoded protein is CASRYDSTYGYTF.